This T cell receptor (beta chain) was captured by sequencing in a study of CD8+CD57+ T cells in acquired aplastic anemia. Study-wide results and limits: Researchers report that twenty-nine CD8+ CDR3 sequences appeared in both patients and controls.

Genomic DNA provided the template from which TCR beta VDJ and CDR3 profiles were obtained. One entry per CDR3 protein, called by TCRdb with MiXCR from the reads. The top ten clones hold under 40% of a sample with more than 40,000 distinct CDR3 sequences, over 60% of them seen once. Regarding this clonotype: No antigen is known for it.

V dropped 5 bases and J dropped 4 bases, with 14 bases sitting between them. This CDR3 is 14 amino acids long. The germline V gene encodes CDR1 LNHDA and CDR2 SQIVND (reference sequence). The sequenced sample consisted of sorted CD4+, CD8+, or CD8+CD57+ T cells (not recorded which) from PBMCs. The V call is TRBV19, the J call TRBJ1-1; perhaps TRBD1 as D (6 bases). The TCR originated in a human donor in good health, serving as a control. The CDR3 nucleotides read TGTGCCAGTAGTGCCACAGGGTTTGGCACTGAAGCTTTCTTT. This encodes CASSATGFGTEAFF.